Presented here are 8 T cell receptor beta chains from one specimen sequenced in a study of blood T cell repertoires in COVID-19. TCRdb keeps only in-frame clones here, not all; method: immunoSEQ multiplex PCR. Seen here are 250,000 to 300,000 clones, 80% to 85% observed once, and the top ten hold 4.2%. The source material was peripheral blood. The receptors originated from a man aged 60 to 69 with acute or convalescent COVID-19.

This clone has more than one count but fewer than ten. This CDR3 reads CASSLQGTSGRGTDTQYF. In DNA, the CDR3 is TGTGCCAGCAGCTTGCAGGGGACTAGCGGGAGGGGCACAGATACGCAGTATTTT. V and J are TRBV5-8 and TRBJ2-3; 16 bases agree with TRBD2. The germline V gene encodes CDR1 SGHTS and CDR2 YDEGEE. The CDR3 runs 18 residues. J lost 1 base, V lost 1 base, and 3 bases had no gene match.

V and J are TRBV28 and TRBJ2-5; possibly TRBD1 for D (6 bases). V shed 7 bases and J shed 0 bases, with 15 bases lying between them. The CDR3 runs to 15 residues. CDR1 and CDR2 from the germline V gene are MDHEN and SYDVKM. CDR3 in DNA: TGTGCCAGCACCGCGAGGGGGTTCTACCAAGAGACCCAGTACTTC. This gives the protein CASTARGFYQETQYF.

The V and J genes are TRBV27 and TRBJ2-3; maybe TRBD2 (5 bases). CDR1 is MNHEY and CDR2 is SMNVEV in the germline V gene (reference sequence). The CDR3 covers 14 residues. Trimming removed 6 bases from V and 4 bases from J, with 14 bases in between. CDR3 in DNA: TGTGCCAGCAGGGGTGGGAGTCGGGCAGATACGCAGTATTTT. Amino acids: CASRGGSRADTQYF.

The gene calls are TRBV6-5 and TRBJ1-6, with no clear D. V lost 4 bases and J 5 bases, leaving 12 bases between the germline ends. Looked up from germline, CDR1 is MNHEY and CDR2 is SVGAGI. This CDR3 is built from 15 residues. In nucleotides, the CDR3 is TGTGCCAGCAGTTTATGGAGAGGAAATAATTCACCCCTCCACTTT. It encodes CASSLWRGNNSPLHF.

This chain uses TRBV19 with TRBJ2-3; 10 nucleotides line up with TRBD2. Germline CDR1 is LNHDA and CDR2 is SQIVND (reference sequence). The CDR3 is 14 residues long. The J segment lost 2 bases and the V segment lost 11 bases, leaving 7 bases of the junction unmatched. This CDR3 reads CAQAGGSPTDTQYF. Written as DNA, the CDR3 is TGTGCCCAAGCGGGGGGGTCCCCCACAGATACGCAGTATTTT.

This rearrangement joins TRBV6-5 to TRBJ2-3; 9 nucleotides match TRBD1. The J segment lost 5 bases and the V segment lost 0 bases, leaving 3 bases of the junction unmatched. This CDR3 comprises 15 residues. Germline V gene lookup returns CDR1 MNHEY and CDR2 SVGAGI. CDR3 coding DNA: TGTGCCAGCAGTTACTCGAGACAGGGGGGAGATACGCAGTATTTT. This sequence encodes CASSYSRQGGDTQYF.

This clone was counted a few times. DNA for the CDR3: TGTGCCAGCAGCCTGCAGGGTCCGGAGACCCAGTACTTC. The encoded protein is CASSLQGPETQYF. V is TRBV5-4 and J is TRBJ2-5, with D tentatively TRBD1 (5 bases). This CDR3 is built from 13 residues. The V gene lost 4 bases and the J gene lost 5 bases, with 12 bases spanning the gap. CDR1 is SGHNT and CDR2 is YYREEE in the germline V gene (reference sequence). The variable domain in full, with the rest retrieved from reference TRBV5-4 and TRBJ2-5, is ETGVTQSPTHLIKTRGQQVTLRCSSQSGHNTVSWYQQALGQGPQFIFQYYREEENGRGNFPPRFSGLQFPNYSSELNVNALELDDSALYLCASSLQGPETQYFGPGTRLLVL.

Comments on this clone: Other nucleotide sequences in the sample specify the same CDR3. The rearrangement uses TRBV6-5 and TRBJ2-7; TRBD1 agrees at 8 bases. In germline, CDR1 is MNHEY, CDR2 SVGAGI. The CDR3 is 14 amino acids. V was pared by 2 bases and J by 2 bases, with 2 bases of the junction left unmatched. The CDR3 loop is CASSYDRGPYEQYF. The CDR3 coding sequence is TGTGCCAGCAGTTACGACAGGGGCCCCTACGAGCAGTACTTC.